This TCR beta chain derives from a study of T cell responses to AZD1222 COVID-19 vaccine. The study's findings and limits: Vaccination with two AZD1222 doses was followed by a rise in Spike-specific TCR breadth and depth. Clonal diversity may have been underestimated, and the donors were mostly white British, with more females than males.

The CDR3 covers 12 residues. Trimming took off 2 bases at V and 1 base at J, with 5 bases between the two ends. CDR1 and CDR2 (germline): GTSNPN, SVGIG (reference sequence). On this clone itself: Its specificity is not known.

Method: immunoSEQ multiplex PCR; TCRdb's copy keeps in-frame clones and lacks some. The sample holds nearly 110,000 clones, about 90% seen once. This specimen was peripheral blood, taken 28 days after the second AZD1222 dose. The TCR sequence derives from an adult who received the AZD1222 COVID-19 vaccine. The gene calls are TRBV30 and TRBJ1-1; the D is unclear. The DNA of the CDR3 is TGTGCCTGGAGTCTGGGGAACACTGAAGCTTTCTTT. It yields the protein CAWSLGNTEAFF.